The 5 T cell receptor beta chains presented below share a single source sample, sequenced in a study of low-dose radiotherapy and immunotherapy resistance in tumors. First-strand cDNA relied on TRAV- and TRBV-specific primers spanning alpha and beta chains. With a V-primer adapter and a constant-region primer, TCRs were amplified for approximately 20 PCR cycles. TCRdb reanalysed the reads using MiXCR and keeps one entry per CDR3 protein. This sample has roughly 10,000 distinct CDR3 sequences, with approximately 40% found just once. The receptor source for this set is a human donor with advanced metastatic prostate, ovarian, gallbladder or colorectal cancer (not recorded which). This table probably holds off-target reads from a library built for another chain.

This clonotype is labeled medium-sized. The gene calls are TRBV5-1 and TRBJ1-1, with unresolved D. The CDR3 runs to 15 residues. V was pared by 1 base and J by 2 bases, with 12 bases between. Germline lookup yields CDR1 SGHRS and CDR2 YFSETQ. CDR3 bases: TGCGCCAGCAGCTTGCTAGGGCTGCTTAACACTGAAGCTTTCTTT. Protein product: CASSLLGLLNTEAFF. Combining the CDR3 with reference TRBV5-1 and TRBJ1-1 gives the whole variable domain KAGVTQTPRYLIKTRGQQVTLSCSPISGHRSVSWYQQTPGQGLQFLFEYFSETQRNKGNFPGRFSGRQFSNSRSEMNVSTLELGDSALYLCASSLLGLLNTEAFFGQGTRLTVV.

The sample holds a few counts of this clonotype. The chain couples TRBV9 to TRBJ2-3, with TRBD2 identical over 8 bases. The CDR3 contains 16 residues. The V segment lost 4 bases and the J segment 2 bases; nucleotides outside the gene matches: 9. Germline CDR1 SGDLS, CDR2 YYNGEE. The CDR3 bases are TGTGCCAGCAGCCCCCGGGGTAGCGGGGTCACAGATACGCAGTATTTT. Its translation: CASSPRGSGVTDTQYF.

J is TRBJ1-5 and V is TRBV19; tentatively, D is TRBD1 (6 bases). Germline assignment: CDR1 LNHDA and CDR2 SQIVND (reference sequence). This CDR3 region has 15 residues. Trimming shortened V by 1 base and J by 6 bases, and 13 bases separated the two germline ends. CDR3 region: CASSIVRGAGQPQHF. The CDR3 region has the DNA TGTGCCAGTAGTATAGTACGGGGGGCAGGTCAGCCCCAGCATTTT.

This rearrangement joins TRBV12-3 or TRBV12-4 to TRBJ2-4; TRBD1 is a possible D gene (6 bases). V shed 5 bases and J shed 9 bases, with 14 bases lying between them. The CDR3 runs to 13 residues. The CDR3 nucleotides are TGTGCCAGCAGTCATTACAGGGTGCCCATTCAGTACTTC. It yields the protein CASSHYRVPIQYF.

The sample holds a few counts of this clonotype. The V call is TRBV7-2, the J call TRBJ1-5; no clear D gene. In germline, CDR1 is SGHTA, CDR2 FQGNSA. The ends were cut back, 5 bases at V and 0 bases at J, with 5 bases in the middle. The CDR3 sequence is 13 residues long. CDR3 loop: CASSAYSNQPQHF. In DNA form, the CDR3 reads TGTGCCAGCAGCGCCTATAGCAATCAGCCCCAGCATTTT.